The clone carrying this T cell receptor (beta chain) was counted a few times. As yet, its antigen is unknown. Patients were aged 18 to 65, had disease duration under 2 months, and had newly diagnosed hyperthyroidism. Roughly 10 ml of fresh peripheral blood supplied the PBMCs. This sample was taken from a study of T cells in Graves' hyperthyroidism and ophthalmopathy. CDR1 and CDR2 from the germline V gene are SGHRS and YFSETQ. The ends were cut back, 0 bases at V and 12 bases at J, with 15 bases in the middle. The CDR3 is made up of 14 amino acids. Findings and caveats of the study: Blood also carried most thyroid clonotypes expanded above 0.001.

RNA transcripts provided the source from which TCR beta CDR3 regions were amplified. HTBI primers were the set used in a first-round RT-PCR of the TCR CDR3. TCRdb re-analysed the multiplex PCR reads in MiXCR, keeping a single row per CDR3 protein. This table holds 300,000 to 350,000 distinct CDR3 sequences, about 20% found once. The clonotype was recovered from a woman aged 45-59 years with Graves' hyperthyroidism. The gene calls are TRBV5-1 and TRBJ1-4, with TRBD1 as a possible D gene (5 bases). Sequences were obtained from blood. The chain's CDR3 is CASSLEVDRGELFF. The CDR3, as DNA: TGCGCCAGCAGCTTGGAAGTGGACCGGGGGGAACTGTTTTTT.